This TCR beta chain stems from a study of T-cell reconstitution after alpha-beta-depleted transplantation in children. Study-wide findings and caveats: Several hundred graft clones that had expanded were reportedly the source of alpha-beta T cells about two months after transplant.

TCRbeta library construction was performed incorporating unique molecular identifiers. TCRdb reprocessed the PCR reads via MiXCR and lists one record per CDR3 protein. The sample gives 220,000 or so distinct CDR3 sequences, less than 9% of which show up once; nearly 6.5% is in the top ten. This clonotype was detected ten times or more. The antigen remains undetermined. This CDR3 is built from 16 residues. The J segment lost 4 bases and the V segment lost 2 bases, leaving 6 bases of the junction unmatched. Germline CDR1 SGHVS, CDR2 FNYEAQ. The specimen was PBMCs, mostly from graft donor cells, collected 180 days after TCRalphabeta/CD19-depleted stem cell transplant. The rearrangement links TRBV7-6 to TRBJ2-1; 9 nucleotides line up with TRBD2. The sequence was collected from a male patient between 5 and 17 years old who had a stem cell transplant for acute lymphoblastic leukemia, so the T cells may come from the graft donor. CDR3 nucleotides: TGTGCCAGCAGCTTATACTGGCGGGAGGGTTACAATGAGCAGTTCTTC. Its protein is CASSLYWREGYNEQFF.